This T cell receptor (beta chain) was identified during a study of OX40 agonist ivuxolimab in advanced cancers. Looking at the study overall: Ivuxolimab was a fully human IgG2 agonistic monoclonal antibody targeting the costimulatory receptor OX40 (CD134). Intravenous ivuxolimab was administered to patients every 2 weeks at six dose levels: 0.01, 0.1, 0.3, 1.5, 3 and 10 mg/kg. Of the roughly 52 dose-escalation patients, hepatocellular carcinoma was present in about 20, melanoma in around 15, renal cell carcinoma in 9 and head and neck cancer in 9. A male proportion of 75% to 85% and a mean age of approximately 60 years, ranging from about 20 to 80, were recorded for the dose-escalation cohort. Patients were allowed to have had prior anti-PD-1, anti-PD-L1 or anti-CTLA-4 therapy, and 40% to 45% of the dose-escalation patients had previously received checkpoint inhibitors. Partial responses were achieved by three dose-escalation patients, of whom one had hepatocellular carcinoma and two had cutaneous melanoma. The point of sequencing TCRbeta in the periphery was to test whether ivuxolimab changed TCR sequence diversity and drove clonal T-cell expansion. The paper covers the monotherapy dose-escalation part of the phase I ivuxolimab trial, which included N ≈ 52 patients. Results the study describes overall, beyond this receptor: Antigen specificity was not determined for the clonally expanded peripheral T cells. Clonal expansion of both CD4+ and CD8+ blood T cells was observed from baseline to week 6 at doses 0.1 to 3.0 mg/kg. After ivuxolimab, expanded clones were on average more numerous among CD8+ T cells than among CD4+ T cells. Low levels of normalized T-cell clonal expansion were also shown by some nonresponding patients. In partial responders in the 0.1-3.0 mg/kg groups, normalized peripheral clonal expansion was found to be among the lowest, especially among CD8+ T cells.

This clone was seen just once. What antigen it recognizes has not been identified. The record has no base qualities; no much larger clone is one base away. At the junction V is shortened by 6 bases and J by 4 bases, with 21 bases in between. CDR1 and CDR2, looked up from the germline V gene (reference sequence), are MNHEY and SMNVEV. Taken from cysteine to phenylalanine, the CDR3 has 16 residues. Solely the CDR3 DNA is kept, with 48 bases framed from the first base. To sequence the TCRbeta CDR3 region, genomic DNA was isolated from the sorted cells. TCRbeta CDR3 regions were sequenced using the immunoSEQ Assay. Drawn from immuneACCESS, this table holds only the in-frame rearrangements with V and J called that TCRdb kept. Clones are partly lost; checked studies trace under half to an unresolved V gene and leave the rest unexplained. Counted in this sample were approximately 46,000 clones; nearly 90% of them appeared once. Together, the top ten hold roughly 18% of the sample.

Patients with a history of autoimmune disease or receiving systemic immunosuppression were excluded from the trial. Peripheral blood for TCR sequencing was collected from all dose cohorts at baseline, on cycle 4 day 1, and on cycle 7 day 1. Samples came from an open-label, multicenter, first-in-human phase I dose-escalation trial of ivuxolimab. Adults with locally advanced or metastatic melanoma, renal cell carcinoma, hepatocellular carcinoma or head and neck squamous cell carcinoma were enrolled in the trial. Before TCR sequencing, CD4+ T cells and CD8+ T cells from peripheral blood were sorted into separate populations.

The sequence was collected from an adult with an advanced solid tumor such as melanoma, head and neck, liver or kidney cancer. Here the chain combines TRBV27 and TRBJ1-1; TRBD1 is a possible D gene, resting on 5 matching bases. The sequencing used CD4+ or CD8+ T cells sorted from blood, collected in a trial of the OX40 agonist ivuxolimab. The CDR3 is CASSPGWDDRGTEAFF. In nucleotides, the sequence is TGTGCCAGCAGCCCCGGCTGGGACGATCGGGGCACTGAAGCTTTCTTT.